These T cell receptor beta chains were read from a single sample in a study of regulatory T cells in long-lasting Graves disease. MiXCR was run by TCRdb on the multiplex PCR reads, yielding one entry per CDR3 protein. The repertoire holds hundreds of thousands of distinct CDR3 sequences, with about a sixth as singletons. This same sample was also part of a study on T cells in Graves' hyperthyroidism and ophthalmopathy.

The material sequenced was peripheral blood mononuclear cells (PBMCs), taken at new diagnosis, from a patient treated with antithyroid drugs. These TCRs come from a man in his forties with Graves disease. Both conserved end residues are part of each CDR3. A D gene is named only where the DNA matches it firmly. Clone sizes are shown as once, few, many, or a class for an expanded clone.

v_gene	abundance	j_gene	len	d_gene	CDR3aa	CDR3nt
TRBV18	many	TRBJ1-1	15	NA	CASSPITGRGTEAFF	TGTGCCAGCTCACCGATTACAGGGAGGGGCACTGAAGCTTTCTTT
TRBV4-1	many	TRBJ2-7	16	NA	CASSQSPWGGLGEQYF	TGCGCCAGCAGCCAGTCTCCATGGGGGGGCCTCGGCGAGCAGTACTTC
TRBV7-7	few	TRBJ1-5	16	TRBD1	CASSGVQGARYQPQHF	TGTGCTAGCAGCGGGGTACAGGGGGCAAGGTATCAGCCCCAGCATTTT
TRBV7-9	many	TRBJ2-5	15	NA	CASSLGPRVQETQYF	TGTGCCAGCAGCTTAGGGCCCAGGGTCCAAGAGACCCAGTACTTC
TRBV9	few	TRBJ2-7	14	NA	CASSRGRASYEQYF	TGTGCCAGCTCCCGAGGCAGAGCCTCCTACGAGCAGTACTTC
TRBV12-3/TRBV12-4	many	TRBJ2-5	15	TRBD1	CASSLGTGVKETQYF	TGTGCCAGCAGTTTAGGGACAGGGGTGAAGGAGACCCAGTACTTC
TRBV30	many	TRBJ2-2	16	NA	CAWAPRGTKDTGELFF	TGTGCCTGGGCCCCACGGGGTACTAAAGACACCGGGGAGCTGTTTTTT
TRBV28	many	TRBJ2-3	15	NA	CASSSTGGGTDTQYF	TGTGCCAGCAGCTCAACAGGGGGAGGGACAGATACGCAGTATTTT
TRBV20-1	few	TRBJ2-1	14	NA	CSARYLGLRNEQFF	TGCAGTGCTAGATACCTGGGGTTACGCAATGAGCAGTTCTTC
TRBV7-2	few	TRBJ2-6	15	TRBD1	CASSPRGPGANVLTF	TGTGCCAGCAGCCCCAGGGGGCCAGGGGCCAACGTCCTGACTTTC